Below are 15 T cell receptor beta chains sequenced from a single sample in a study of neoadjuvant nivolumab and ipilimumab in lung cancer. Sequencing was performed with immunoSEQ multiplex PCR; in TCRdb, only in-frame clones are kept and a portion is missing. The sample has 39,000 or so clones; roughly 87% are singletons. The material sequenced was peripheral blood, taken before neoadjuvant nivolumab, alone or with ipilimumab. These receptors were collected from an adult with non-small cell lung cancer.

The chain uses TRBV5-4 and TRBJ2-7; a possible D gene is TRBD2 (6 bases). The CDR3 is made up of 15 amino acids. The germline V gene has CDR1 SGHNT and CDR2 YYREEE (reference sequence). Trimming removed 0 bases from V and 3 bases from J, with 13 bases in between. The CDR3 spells CASSLGAGSLYEQYF. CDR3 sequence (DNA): TGTGCCAGCAGCTTGGGGGCGGGGAGCCTCTACGAGCAGTACTTC.

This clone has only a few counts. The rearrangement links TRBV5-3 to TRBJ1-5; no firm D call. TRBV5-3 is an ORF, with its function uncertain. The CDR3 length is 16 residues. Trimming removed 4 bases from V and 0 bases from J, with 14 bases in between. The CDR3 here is CARSPPRQDSNQPQHF. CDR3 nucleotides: TGTGCCAGAAGCCCGCCCAGGCAAGATAGCAATCAGCCCCAGCATTTT.

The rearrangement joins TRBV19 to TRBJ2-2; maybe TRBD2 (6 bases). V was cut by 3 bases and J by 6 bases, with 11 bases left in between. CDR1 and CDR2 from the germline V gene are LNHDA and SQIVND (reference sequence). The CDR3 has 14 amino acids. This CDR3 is CASSIEEGAGELFF. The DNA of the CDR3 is TGTGCCAGTAGTATCGAGGAGGGCGCCGGGGAGCTGTTTTTT.

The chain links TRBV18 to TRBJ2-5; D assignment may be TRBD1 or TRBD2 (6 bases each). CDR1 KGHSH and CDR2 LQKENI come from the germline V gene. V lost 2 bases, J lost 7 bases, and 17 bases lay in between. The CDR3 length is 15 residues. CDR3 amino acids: CASSPVTRGKATQYF. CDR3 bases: TGTGCCAGCTCACCAGTGACTAGGGGGAAAGCGACCCAGTACTTC.

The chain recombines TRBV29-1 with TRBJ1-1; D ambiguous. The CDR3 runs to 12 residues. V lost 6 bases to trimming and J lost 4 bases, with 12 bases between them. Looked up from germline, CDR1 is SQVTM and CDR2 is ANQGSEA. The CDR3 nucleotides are TGCAGCGTCGTTGGTTCGGGCACTGAAGCTTTCTTT. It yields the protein CSVVGSGTEAFF.

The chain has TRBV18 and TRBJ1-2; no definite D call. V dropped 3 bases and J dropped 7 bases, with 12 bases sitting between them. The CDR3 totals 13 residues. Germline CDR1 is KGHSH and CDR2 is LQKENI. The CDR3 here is CASSPEGLRGYTF. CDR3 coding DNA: TGTGCCAGCTCACCTGAAGGGCTCCGTGGCTACACCTTC.

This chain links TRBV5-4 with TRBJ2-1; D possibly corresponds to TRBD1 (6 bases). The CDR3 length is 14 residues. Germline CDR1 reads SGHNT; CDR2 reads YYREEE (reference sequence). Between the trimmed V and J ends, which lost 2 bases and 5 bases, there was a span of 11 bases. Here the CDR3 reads CASSLRGSHNEQFF. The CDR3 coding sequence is TGTGCCAGCAGCTTAAGGGGGTCCCACAATGAGCAGTTCTTC. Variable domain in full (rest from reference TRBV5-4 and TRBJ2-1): ETGVTQSPTHLIKTRGQQVTLRCSSQSGHNTVSWYQQALGQGPQFIFQYYREEENGRGNFPPRFSGLQFPNYSSELNVNALELDDSALYLCASSLRGSHNEQFFGPGTRLTVL.

CDR3 region: CASFTGGNTEAFF. CDR3 DNA sequence: TGTGCCAGCTTCACCGGGGGGAACACTGAAGCTTTCTTT. This chain uses TRBV18 with TRBJ1-1; D is possibly TRBD1 (5 bases). The CDR3 has 13 residues. Germline V gene data show CDR1 as KGHSH and CDR2 as LQKENI. V dropped 7 bases and J dropped 1 base, with 10 bases sitting between them.

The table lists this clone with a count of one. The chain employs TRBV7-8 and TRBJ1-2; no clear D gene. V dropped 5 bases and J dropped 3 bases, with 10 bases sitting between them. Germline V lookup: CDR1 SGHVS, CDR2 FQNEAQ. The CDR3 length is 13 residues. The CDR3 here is CASSPSQDYGYTF. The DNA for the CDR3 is TGTGCCAGCAGCCCGAGTCAGGACTATGGCTACACCTTC.

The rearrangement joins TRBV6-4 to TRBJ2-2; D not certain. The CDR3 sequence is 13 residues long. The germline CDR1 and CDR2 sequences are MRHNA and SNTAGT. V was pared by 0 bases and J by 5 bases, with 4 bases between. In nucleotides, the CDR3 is TGTGCCAGCAGTGACTCGAGTACCGGGGAGCTGTTTTTT. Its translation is CASSDSSTGELFF.

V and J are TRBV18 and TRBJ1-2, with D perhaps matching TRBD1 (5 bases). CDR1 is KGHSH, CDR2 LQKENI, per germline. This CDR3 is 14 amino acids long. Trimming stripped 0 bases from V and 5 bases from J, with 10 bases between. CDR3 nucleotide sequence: TGTGCCAGCTCACCACCGGGGACCCCATATGGCTACACCTTC. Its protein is CASSPPGTPYGYTF.

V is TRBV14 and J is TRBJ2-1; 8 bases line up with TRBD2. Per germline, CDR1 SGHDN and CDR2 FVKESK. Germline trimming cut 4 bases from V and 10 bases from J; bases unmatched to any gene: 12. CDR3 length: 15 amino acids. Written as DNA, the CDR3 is TGTGCCAGCAGCCCCCGATTAGCGGGGTCCGAAGAGCAGTTCTTC. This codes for CASSPRLAGSEEQFF.

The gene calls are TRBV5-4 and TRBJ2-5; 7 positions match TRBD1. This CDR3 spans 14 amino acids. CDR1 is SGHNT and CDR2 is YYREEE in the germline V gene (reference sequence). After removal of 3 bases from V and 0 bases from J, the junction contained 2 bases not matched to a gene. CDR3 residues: CASSYGTDQETQYF. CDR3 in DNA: TGTGCCAGCAGCTACGGGACAGACCAAGAGACCCAGTACTTC.

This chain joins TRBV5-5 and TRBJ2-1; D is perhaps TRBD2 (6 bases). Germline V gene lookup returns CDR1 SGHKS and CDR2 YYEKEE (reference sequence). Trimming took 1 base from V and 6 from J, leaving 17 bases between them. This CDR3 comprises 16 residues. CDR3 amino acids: CASSLLLRRVGNEQFF. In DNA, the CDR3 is TGTGCCAGCAGCTTGTTGCTGCGGAGGGTGGGCAATGAGCAGTTCTTC.

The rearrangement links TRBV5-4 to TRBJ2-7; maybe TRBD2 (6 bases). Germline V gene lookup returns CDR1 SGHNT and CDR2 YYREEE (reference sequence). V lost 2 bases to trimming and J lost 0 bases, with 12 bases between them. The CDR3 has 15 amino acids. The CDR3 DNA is TGTGCCAGCAGCTTTTATTGGACTAACTCCTACGAGCAGTACTTC. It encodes CASSFYWTNSYEQYF.